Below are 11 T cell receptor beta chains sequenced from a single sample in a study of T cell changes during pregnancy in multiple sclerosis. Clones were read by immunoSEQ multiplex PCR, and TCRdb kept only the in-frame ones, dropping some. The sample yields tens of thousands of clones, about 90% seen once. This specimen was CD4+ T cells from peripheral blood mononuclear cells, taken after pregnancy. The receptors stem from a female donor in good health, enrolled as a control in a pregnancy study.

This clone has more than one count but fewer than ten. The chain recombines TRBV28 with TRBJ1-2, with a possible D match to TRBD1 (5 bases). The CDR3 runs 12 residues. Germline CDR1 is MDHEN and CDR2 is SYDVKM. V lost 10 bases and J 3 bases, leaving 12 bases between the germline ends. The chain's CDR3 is CANRGGDYGYTF. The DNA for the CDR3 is TGTGCCAACCGGGGGGGGGACTATGGCTACACCTTC.

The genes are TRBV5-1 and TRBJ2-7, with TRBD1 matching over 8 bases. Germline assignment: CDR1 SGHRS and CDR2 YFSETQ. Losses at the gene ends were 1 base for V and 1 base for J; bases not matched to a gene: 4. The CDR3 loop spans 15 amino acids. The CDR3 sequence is CASSLQGQGSYEQYF. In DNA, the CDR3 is TGCGCCAGCAGCTTGCAAGGACAGGGTTCCTACGAGCAGTACTTC.

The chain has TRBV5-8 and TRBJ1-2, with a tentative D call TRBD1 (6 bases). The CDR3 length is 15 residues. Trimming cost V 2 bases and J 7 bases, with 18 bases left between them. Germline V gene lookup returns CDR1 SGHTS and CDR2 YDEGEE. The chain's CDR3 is CASSFRGQSVGGYTF. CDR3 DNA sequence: TGTGCCAGCAGCTTTCGAGGACAGTCAGTTGGTGGCTACACCTTC.

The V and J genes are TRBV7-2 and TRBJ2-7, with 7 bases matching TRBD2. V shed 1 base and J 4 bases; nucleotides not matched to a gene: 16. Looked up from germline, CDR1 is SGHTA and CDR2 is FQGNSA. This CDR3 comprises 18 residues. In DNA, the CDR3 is TGTGCCAGCAGCTTAGATTTCCGGAGCGGGGCATCTGCTTACGAGCAGTACTTC. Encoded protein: CASSLDFRSGASAYEQYF.

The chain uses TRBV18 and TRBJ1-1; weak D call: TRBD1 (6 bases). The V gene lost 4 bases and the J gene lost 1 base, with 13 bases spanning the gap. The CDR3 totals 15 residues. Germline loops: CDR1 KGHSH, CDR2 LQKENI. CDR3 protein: CASSLQGTGNTEAFF. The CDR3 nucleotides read TGTGCCAGCTCACTTCAGGGGACCGGGAACACTGAAGCTTTCTTT.

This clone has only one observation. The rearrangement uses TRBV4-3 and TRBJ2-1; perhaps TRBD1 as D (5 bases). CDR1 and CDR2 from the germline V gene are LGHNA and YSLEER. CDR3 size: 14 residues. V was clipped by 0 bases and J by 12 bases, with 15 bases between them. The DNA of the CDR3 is TGCGCCAGCAGCCAAGAGTGGAAGGGGTTGGCGCAGTTCTTC. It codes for CASSQEWKGLAQFF.

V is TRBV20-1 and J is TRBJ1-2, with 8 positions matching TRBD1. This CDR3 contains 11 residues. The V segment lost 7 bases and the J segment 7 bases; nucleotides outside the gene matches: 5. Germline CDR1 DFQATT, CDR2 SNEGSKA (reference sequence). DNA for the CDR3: TGCAGTGTAACAGGGGGTTTTGGCTACACCTTC. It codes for CSVTGGFGYTF.

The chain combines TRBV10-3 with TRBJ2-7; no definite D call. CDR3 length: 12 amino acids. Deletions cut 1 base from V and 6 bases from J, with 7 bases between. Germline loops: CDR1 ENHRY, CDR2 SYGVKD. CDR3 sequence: CAISEYLVEQYF. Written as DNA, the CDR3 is TGTGCCATCAGTGAGTACTTAGTCGAGCAGTACTTC.

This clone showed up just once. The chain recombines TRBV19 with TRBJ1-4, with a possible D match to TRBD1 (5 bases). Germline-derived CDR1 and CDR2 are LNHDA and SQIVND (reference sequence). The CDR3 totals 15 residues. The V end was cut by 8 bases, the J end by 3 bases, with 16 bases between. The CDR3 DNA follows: TGTGCCAGTCGACCGGAGGGGCGGCCTAATGAAAAACTGTTTTTT. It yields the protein CASRPEGRPNEKLFF.

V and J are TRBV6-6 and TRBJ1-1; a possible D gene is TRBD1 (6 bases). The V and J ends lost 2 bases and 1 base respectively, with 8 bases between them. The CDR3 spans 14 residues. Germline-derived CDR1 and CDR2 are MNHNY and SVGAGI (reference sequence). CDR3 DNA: TGTGCCAGCAGTTACGACAGGAGGAACACTGAAGCTTTCTTT. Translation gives CASSYDRRNTEAFF.

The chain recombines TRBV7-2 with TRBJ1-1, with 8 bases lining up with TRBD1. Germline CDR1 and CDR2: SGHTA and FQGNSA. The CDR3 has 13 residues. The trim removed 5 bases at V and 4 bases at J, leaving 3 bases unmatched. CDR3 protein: CASSQGAGTEAFF. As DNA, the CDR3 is TGTGCCAGCAGCCAGGGGGCCGGCACTGAAGCTTTCTTT.